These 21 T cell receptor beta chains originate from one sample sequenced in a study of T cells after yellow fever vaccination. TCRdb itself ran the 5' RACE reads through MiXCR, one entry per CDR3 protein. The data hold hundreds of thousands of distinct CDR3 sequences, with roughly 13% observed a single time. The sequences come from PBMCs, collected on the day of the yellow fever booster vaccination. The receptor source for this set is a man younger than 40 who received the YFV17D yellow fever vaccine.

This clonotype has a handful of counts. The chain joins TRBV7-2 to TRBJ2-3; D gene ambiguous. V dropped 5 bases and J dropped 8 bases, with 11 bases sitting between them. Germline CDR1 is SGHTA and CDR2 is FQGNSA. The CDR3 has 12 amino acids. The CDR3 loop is CASSPSGRTQYF. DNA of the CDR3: TGTGCCAGCAGCCCTTCTGGGCGTACGCAGTATTTT.

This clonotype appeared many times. CDR3 protein: CASSLQVAYEQYF. CDR3 in DNA: TGTGCCAGCAGCTTACAGGTTGCCTACGAGCAGTACTTC. The chain is built from TRBV7-8 and TRBJ2-7; D unclear. The CDR3 contains 13 residues. V lost 2 bases and J lost 2, with 7 bases in between. The germline V gene has CDR1 SGHVS and CDR2 FQNEAQ.

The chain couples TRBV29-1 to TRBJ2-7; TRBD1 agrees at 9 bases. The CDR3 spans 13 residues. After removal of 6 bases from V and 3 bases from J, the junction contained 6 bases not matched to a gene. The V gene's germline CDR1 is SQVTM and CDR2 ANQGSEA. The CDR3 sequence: CSVPKGQGYEQYF. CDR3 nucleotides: TGCAGCGTCCCAAAGGGACAGGGCTACGAGCAGTACTTC.

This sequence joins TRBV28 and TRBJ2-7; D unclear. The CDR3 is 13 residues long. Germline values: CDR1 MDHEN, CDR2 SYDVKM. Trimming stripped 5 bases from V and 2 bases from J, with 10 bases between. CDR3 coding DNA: TGTGCCAGCAGTCCCCCCCGCCCCTACGAGCAGTACTTC. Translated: CASSPPRPYEQYF.

This CDR3 is CASSLTPGAGEQYF. The CDR3 nucleotides read TGTGCCAGCAGTCTTACGCCAGGGGCCGGCGAGCAGTACTTC. The chain links TRBV7-2 to TRBJ2-7, with D possibly matching TRBD1 (6 bases). The V gene lost 6 bases and the J gene lost 6 bases, with 18 bases spanning the gap. Germline CDR1 reads SGHTA; CDR2 reads FQGNSA. The CDR3 extends over 14 amino acids.

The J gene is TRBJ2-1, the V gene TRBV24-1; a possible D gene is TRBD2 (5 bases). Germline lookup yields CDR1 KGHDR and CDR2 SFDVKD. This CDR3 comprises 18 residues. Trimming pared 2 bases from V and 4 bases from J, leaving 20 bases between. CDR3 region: CATSDSPLLGRAYNEQFF. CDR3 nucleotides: TGTGCCACCAGTGATTCCCCCTTACTTGGGCGGGCGTACAATGAGCAGTTCTTC.

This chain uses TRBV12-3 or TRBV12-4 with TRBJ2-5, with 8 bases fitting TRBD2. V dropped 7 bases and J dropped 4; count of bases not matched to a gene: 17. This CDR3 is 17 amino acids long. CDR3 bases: TGTGCCAGCACCATTTTCGGAACTAGCGGCCCTACAGAGACCCAGTACTTC. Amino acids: CASTIFGTSGPTETQYF.

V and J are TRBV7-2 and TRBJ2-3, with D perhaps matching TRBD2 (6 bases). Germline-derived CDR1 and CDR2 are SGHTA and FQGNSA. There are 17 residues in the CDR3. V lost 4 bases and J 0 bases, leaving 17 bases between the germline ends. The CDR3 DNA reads TGTGCCAGCAGCTCCTATGGGGGGACTCATAGCACAGATACGCAGTATTTT. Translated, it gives CASSSYGGTHSTDTQYF.

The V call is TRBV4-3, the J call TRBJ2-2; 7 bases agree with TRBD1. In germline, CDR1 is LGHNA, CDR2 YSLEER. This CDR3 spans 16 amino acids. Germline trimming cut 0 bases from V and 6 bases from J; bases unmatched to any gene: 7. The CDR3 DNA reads TGCGCCAGCAGCCAAGAGTTGAGACAGGGTCCCGGGGAGCTGTTTTTT. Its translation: CASSQELRQGPGELFF.

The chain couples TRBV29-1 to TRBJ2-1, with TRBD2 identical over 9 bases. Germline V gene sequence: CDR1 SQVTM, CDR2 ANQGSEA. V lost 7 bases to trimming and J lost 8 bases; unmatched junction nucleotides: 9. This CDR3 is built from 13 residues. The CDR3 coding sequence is TGCAGCGCCTTAGCGGGAGCTTTATATGAGCAGTTCTTC. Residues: CSALAGALYEQFF.

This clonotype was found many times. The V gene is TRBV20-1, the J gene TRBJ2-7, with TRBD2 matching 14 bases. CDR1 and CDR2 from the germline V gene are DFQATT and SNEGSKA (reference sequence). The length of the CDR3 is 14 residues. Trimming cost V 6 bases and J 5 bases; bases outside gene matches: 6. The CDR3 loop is CSATGLAGENEQYF. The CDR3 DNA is TGCAGTGCCACGGGACTAGCGGGAGAGAACGAGCAGTACTTC.

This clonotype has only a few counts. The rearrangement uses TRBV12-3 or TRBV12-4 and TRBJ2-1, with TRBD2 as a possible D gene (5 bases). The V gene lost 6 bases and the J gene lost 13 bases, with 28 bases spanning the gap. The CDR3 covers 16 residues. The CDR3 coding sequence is TGTGCCAGCAGGTCACTTGCCGGGGAAGGGATAGGGAAACAGTTCTTC. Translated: CASRSLAGEGIGKQFF.

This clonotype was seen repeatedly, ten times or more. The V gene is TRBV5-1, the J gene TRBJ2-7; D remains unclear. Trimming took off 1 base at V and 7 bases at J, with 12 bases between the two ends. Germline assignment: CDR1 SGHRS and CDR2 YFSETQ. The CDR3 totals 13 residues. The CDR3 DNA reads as TGCGCCAGCAGCTTGCTCTCACTGGGAGAGCAGTACTTC. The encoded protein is CASSLLSLGEQYF.

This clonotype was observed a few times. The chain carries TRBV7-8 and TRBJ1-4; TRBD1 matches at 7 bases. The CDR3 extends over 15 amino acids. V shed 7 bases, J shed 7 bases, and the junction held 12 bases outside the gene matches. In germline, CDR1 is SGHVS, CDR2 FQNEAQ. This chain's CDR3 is CASNPGGRGSEKLFF. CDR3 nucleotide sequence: TGTGCCAGCAACCCAGGGGGGCGAGGGAGTGAAAAACTGTTTTTT.

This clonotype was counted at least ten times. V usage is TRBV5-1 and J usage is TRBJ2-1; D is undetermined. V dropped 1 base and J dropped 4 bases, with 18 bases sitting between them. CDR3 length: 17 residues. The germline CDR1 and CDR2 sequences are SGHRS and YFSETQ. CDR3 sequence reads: CASSLRRRTEAYNEQFF. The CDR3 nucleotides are TGCGCCAGCAGCTTGCGACGCCGGACGGAAGCTTACAATGAGCAGTTCTTC.

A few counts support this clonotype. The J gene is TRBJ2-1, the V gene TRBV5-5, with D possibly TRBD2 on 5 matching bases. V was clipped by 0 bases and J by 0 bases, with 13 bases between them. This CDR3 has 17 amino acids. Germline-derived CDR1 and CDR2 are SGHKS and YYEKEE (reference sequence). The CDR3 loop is CASSLAVSGLSYNEQFF. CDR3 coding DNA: TGTGCCAGCAGCTTGGCTGTCAGCGGCCTCTCCTACAATGAGCAGTTCTTC.

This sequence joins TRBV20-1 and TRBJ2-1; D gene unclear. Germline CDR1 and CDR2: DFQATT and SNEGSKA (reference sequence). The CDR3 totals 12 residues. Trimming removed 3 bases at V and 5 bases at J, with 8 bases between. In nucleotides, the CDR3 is TGCAGTGCTAGGTGGGGAAACAATGAGCAGTTCTTC. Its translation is CSARWGNNEQFF.

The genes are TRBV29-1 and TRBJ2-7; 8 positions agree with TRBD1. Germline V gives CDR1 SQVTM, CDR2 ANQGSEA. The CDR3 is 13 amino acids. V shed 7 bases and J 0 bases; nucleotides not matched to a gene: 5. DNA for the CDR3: TGCAGCGCTAGGGACAGGCACTCCTACGAGCAGTACTTC. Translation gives CSARDRHSYEQYF.

DNA of the CDR3: TGCAGTGCTAAAGGGGGGTCTAGCGGGAGACAATTTGAGCAGTTCTTC. This encodes CSAKGGSSGRQFEQFF. The chain links TRBV20-1 to TRBJ2-1; 10 bases align to TRBD2. The CDR3 sequence is 16 residues long. Unmatched junction bases numbered 15, after V lost 4 bases and J lost 9 bases. Germline V gives CDR1 DFQATT, CDR2 SNEGSKA (reference sequence).

The CDR3 bases are TGCGCCAGCAGCACACAGGGGGCTGGAGAGACCCAGTACTTC. Its translation: CASSTQGAGETQYF. The chain couples TRBV5-1 to TRBJ2-5, with 9 bases that match TRBD1. The germline V gene encodes CDR1 SGHRS and CDR2 YFSETQ. This CDR3 contains 14 residues. The V gene end was trimmed by 4 bases and the J gene end by 4 bases; junction bases not matched to a gene: 5.

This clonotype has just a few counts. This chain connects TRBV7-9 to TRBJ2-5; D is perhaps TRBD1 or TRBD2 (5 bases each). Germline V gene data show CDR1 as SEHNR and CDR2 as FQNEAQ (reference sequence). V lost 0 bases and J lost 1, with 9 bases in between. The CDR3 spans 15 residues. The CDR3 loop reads CASSLARDLQETQYF. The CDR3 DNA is TGTGCCAGCAGCTTAGCTAGGGACCTCCAAGAGACCCAGTACTTC.